The clone carrying this T cell receptor (beta chain) was counted between two and nine times. Its specificity is not known. This entry is derived from a study of response to subunit inactivated influenza vaccine. Whole-study results and caveats: Authors suggested that a seasonal influenza vaccination recruits few new T cells each time.

TCRdb re-called the RT-PCR reads with MiXCR, one entry per CDR3 protein. The sample holds approximately 700,000 distinct CDR3 sequences, 15% to 18% seen once. The V and J ends lost 0 bases and 7 bases, in that order; junction bases with no gene match: 4. This CDR3 region has 15 residues. In germline, CDR1 is SGHRS, CDR2 YFSETQ. The clonotype originates from a man in his forties or fifties who received an inactivated influenza vaccine. The starting material was PBMCs from blood, obtained 11 to 12 days after vaccination. This rearrangement joins TRBV5-1 to TRBJ2-7, with 13 nucleotides matching TRBD2. The CDR3 is CASSLAGLAGQEQYF. In DNA, the CDR3 is TGCGCCAGCAGCTTGGCGGGACTAGCGGGACAAGAGCAGTACTTC.